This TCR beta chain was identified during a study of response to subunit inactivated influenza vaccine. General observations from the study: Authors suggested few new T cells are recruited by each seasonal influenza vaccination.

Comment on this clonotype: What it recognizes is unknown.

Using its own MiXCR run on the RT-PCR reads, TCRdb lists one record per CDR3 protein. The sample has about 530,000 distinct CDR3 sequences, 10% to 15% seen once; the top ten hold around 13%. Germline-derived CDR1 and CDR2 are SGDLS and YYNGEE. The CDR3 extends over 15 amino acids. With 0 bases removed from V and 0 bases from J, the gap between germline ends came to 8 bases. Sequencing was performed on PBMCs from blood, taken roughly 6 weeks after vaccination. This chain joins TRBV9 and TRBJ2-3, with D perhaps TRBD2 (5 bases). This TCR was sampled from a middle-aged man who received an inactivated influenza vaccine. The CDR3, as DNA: TGTGCCAGCAGCGTAGACGACTATAGCACAGATACGCAGTATTTT. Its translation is CASSVDDYSTDTQYF.